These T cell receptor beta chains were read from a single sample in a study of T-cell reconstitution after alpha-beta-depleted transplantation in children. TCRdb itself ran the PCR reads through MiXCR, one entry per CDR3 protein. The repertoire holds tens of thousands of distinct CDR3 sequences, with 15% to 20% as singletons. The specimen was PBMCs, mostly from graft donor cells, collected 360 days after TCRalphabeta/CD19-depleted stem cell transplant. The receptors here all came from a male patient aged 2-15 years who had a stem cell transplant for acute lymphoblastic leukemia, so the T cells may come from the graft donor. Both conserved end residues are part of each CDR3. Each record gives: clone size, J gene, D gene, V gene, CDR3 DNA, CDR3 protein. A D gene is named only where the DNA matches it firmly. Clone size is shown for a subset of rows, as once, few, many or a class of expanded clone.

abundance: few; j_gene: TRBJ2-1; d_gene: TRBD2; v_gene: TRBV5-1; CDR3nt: TGCGCCAGCAGCCGGCTAGCGGGAGGAGGGTCCTACAATGAGCAGTTCTTC; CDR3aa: CASSRLAGGGSYNEQFF
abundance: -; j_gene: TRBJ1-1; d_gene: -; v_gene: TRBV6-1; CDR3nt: TGTGCCAGCAGACGACGGAAGGCGAACACTGAAGCTTTCTTT; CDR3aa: CASRRRKANTEAFF
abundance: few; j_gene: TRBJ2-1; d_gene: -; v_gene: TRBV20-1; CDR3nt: TGCAGTGCCACAGGTGTGCCTAGCACCTACAATGAGCAGTTCTTC; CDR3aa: CSATGVPSTYNEQFF
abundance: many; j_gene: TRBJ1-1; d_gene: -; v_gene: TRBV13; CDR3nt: TGTGCCAGCACCAAGGTTACTGAAGCTTTCTTT; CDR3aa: CASTKVTEAFF
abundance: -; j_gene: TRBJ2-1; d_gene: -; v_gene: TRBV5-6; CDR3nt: TGTGCCAGCAGCTCGGGTTATCATGGATATTCCTACAATGAGCAGTTCTTC; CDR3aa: CASSSGYHGYSYNEQFF
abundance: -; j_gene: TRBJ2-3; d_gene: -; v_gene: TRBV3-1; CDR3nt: TGTGCCAGCAGCCAAGCAGATACGCAGTATTTT; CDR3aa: CASSQADTQYF
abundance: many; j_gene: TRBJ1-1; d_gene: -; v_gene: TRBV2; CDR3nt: TGTGCCAGCAGTGAAGTCGCATTAAACACTGAAGCTTTCTTT; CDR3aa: CASSEVALNTEAFF
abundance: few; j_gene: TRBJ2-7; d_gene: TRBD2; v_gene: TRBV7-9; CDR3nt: TGTGCCAGCAGCTTAGCCGGGACTAGCGGGAACGAGCAGTACTTC; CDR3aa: CASSLAGTSGNEQYF
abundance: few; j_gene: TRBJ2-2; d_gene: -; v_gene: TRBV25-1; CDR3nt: TGTGCCAGCAGGCTCCTCACCGGGGAGCTGTTTTTT; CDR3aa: CASRLLTGELFF
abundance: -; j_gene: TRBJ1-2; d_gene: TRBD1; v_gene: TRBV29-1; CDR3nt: TGCAGCGTTGTGGGACAGGGGTATGGCTACACCTTC; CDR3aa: CSVVGQGYGYTF
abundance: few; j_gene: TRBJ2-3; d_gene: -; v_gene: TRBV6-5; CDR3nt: TGTGCCAGCAGTTACGGGGCCTCCACAGATACGCAGTATTTT; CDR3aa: CASSYGASTDTQYF
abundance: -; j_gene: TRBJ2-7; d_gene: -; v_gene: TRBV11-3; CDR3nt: TGTGCCAGCGGGAGTACGTCCTACGAGCAGTACTTC; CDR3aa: CASGSTSYEQYF
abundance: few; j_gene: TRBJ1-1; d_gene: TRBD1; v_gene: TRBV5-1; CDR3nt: TGCGCCAGCAGCTTACAGGGGGGGACTGAAGCTTTCTTT; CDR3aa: CASSLQGGTEAFF
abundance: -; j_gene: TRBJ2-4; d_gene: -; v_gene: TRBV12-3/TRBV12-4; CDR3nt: TGTGCCAGCAGGGAAGGGAGGACCCCACCAAAAAACATTCAGTACTTC; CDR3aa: CASREGRTPPKNIQYF
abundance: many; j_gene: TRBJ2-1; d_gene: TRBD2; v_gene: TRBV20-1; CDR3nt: TGCAGTGCTGGGACTAGCCGCCCCAATGAGCAGTTCTTC; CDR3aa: CSAGTSRPNEQFF
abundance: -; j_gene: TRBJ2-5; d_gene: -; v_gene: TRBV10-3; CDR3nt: TGTGCCACCAAGGGGCATAACGTCCAAGAGACCCAGTACTTC; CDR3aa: CATKGHNVQETQYF
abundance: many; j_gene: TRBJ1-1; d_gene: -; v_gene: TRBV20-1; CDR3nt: TGCAGTGCTAGGGACAGTGTTCGTGCTAGCGCTGAAGCTTTCTTT; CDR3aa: CSARDSVRASAEAFF
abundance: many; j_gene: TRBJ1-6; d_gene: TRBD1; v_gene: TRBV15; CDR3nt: TGTGCCACCAGCAGAAGGACAGGGCCTTATTCACCCCTCCACTTT; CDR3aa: CATSRRTGPYSPLHF
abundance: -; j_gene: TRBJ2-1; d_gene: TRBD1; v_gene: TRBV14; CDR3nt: TGTGCCAGCAGCCGCCGGGACAGTCTCTACAATGAGCAGTTCTTC; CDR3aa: CASSRRDSLYNEQFF
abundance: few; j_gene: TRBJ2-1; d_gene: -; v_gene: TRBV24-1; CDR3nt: TGTGCCACCAGTGATCCGTTCGGATCAATCGGGCACAATGAGCAGTTCTTC; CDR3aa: CATSDPFGSIGHNEQFF
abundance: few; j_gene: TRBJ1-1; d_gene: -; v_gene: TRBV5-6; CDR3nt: TGTGCCAGCAGCTTGGCCATGGGGCAAGCTTTCTTT; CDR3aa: CASSLAMGQAFF
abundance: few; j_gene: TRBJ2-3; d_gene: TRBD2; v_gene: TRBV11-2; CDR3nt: TGTGCCAGCAGCTTACTAGCGGGGAGTAGAGATACGCAGTATTTT; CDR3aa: CASSLLAGSRDTQYF
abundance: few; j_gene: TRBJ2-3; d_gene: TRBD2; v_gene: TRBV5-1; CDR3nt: TGCGCCAGCAGCTTGCCCGGGACTAGCGGGGAGGGCACAGATACGCAGTATTTT; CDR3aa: CASSLPGTSGEGTDTQYF
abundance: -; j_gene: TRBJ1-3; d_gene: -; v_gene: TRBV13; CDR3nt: TGTGCCAGCAGCGTCGCCAGGTTCATCTCTGGAAACACCATATATTTT; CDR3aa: CASSVARFISGNTIYF
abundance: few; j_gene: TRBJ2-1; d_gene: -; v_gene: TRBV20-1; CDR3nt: TGCAGTGCTCAAACCCCTAAGGGGGTGGGTTACAATGAGCAGTTCTTC; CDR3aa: CSAQTPKGVGYNEQFF
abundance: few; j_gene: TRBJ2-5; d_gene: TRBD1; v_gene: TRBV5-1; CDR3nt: TGCGCCAGCAGCTTGGCCGGGACAGGGAGGGAGACCCAGTACTTC; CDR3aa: CASSLAGTGRETQYF